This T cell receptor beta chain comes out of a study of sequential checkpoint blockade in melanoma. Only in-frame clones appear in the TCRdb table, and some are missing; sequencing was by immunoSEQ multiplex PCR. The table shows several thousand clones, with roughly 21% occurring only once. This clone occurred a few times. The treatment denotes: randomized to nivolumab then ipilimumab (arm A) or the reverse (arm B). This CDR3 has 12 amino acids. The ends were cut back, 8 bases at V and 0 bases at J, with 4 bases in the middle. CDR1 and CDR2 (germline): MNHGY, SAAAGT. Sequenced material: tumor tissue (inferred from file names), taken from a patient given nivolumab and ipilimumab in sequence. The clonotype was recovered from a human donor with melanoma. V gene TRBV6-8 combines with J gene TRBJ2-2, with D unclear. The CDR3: CASWANTGELFF. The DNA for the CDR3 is TGTGCCAGCTGGGCGAACACCGGGGAGCTGTTTTTT.